The 7 T cell receptor beta chains presented below share a single source sample, sequenced in a study of blood T cells in healthy people across ages. Then a second PCR, running about 6 to 12 cycles, was carried out with a sample-barcoded 5' primer and a J-beta primer mix. TCRdb re-called the 5' RACE reads with MiXCR, one entry per CDR3 protein. The table includes some 690,000 distinct CDR3 sequences, 22% detected once. The source material was blood. The receptors stem from a man between 65 and 80 years old in good health.

Of note for this clonotype: A much larger clone lies one base from this, so it may be a read error. V and J are TRBV9 and TRBJ2-3; TRBD1 matches 7 bases. V lost 7 bases, J lost 0 bases, and 11 bases stayed unmatched. The CDR3 is made up of 16 amino acids. Germline V gene data show CDR1 as SGDLS and CDR2 as YYNGEE. The CDR3 sequence: CASCAGTAPSTDTQYF. As DNA, the CDR3 is TGTGCCAGCTGCGCAGGGACAGCCCCTAGCACAGATACGCAGTATTTT.

The rearrangement links TRBV5-1 to TRBJ2-7; D gene ambiguous. The CDR3 covers 17 residues. The germline V gene has CDR1 SGHRS and CDR2 YFSETQ. Between the trimmed V and J ends, which lost 4 bases and 0 bases, there was a span of 20 bases. The CDR3 region has the DNA TGCGCCAGCAGCCCAGGTGGGATTCAGTCAATCTCCTACGAGCAGTACTTC. Translating gives CASSPGGIQSISYEQYF.

The table lists this clonotype with a few counts. V gene TRBV19 combines with J gene TRBJ1-2; 8 nucleotides align to TRBD1. The CDR3 runs 14 residues. Trimming cost V 7 bases and J 4 bases; bases outside gene matches: 8. Germline assignment: CDR1 LNHDA and CDR2 SQIVND (reference sequence). CDR3 amino acids: CASTRQGASYGYTF. The CDR3, as DNA: TGTGCCAGTACCAGGCAGGGGGCGAGCTATGGCTACACCTTC.

This clonotype was found once. This chain links TRBV5-1 with TRBJ2-5, with a tentative D call TRBD2 (6 bases). The CDR3 spans 15 residues. V lost 7 bases and J lost 5, with 21 bases in between. Per germline, CDR1 SGHRS and CDR2 YFSETQ. The CDR3 nucleotides read TGCGCCAGCGCCCTCATTACGGGAGTCAGGGAGACCCAGTACTTC. It encodes CASALITGVRETQYF.

The gene calls are TRBV28 and TRBJ2-5, with TRBD1 as a possible D gene (6 bases). The CDR3 length is 14 residues. In germline, CDR1 is MDHEN, CDR2 SYDVKM. V was clipped by 2 bases and J by 5 bases, with 12 bases between them. CDR3: CASSLTGCRETQYF. The CDR3 DNA reads TGTGCCAGCAGTTTAACAGGGTGTCGGGAGACCCAGTACTTC. The full variable domain, rest sourced from reference TRBV28 and TRBJ2-5, is DVKVTQSSRYLVKRTGEKVFLECVQDMDHENMFWYRQDPGLGLRLIYFSYDVKMKEKGDIPEGYSVSREKKERFSLILESASTNQTSMYLCASSLTGCRETQYFGPGTRLLVL.

In this sample, this clonotype turned up a few times. V usage is TRBV12-3 or TRBV12-4 and J usage is TRBJ2-1; D remains ambiguous. V was shortened by 2 bases and J by 7 bases, with 6 bases between the two germline ends. This CDR3 is 12 amino acids long. The CDR3 spells CASSLSVNEQFF. CDR3 DNA sequence: TGTGCCAGCAGTTTAAGTGTGAATGAGCAGTTCTTC.

A few counts support this clonotype. V gene TRBV20-1 combines with J gene TRBJ1-5; a possible D gene is TRBD1 (6 bases). The CDR3 is 12 amino acids. V dropped 6 bases and J dropped 4 bases, with 10 bases sitting between them. The germline gives CDR1 DFQATT, CDR2 SNEGSKA (reference sequence). As DNA, the CDR3 is TGCAGTGCCGAGGGGGGTAATCAGCCCCAGCATTTT. Its translation: CSAEGGNQPQHF.